Here is one T cell receptor beta chain with its context. Its antigen is still unknown. The data belong to a study of vaccination effects on CD4 cells after COVID-19. Study context: The cohort was immunized with two doses of either the BNT162b2 or mRNA-1273 vaccine.

J lost 2 bases, V lost 4 bases, and 5 bases had no gene match. The CDR3 loop spans 16 amino acids. Germline V gene sequence: CDR1 SGHRS, CDR2 YFSETQ. Antigen-specific CD4+ T cells were expanded (with viral peptide pools) by the ViraFEST assay ahead of sequencing. Isolation of CD4+ T cells took place after approximately ten days of culture. Testing of the vaccine recipients showed negative nucleocapsid antibodies and no prior SARS-CoV-2 infection. Some clones are missing from TCRdb's copy, which holds only in-frame ones; the method was immunoSEQ multiplex PCR. The profile shows tens of thousands of clones, more than 70% of them singletons.

The V gene is TRBV5-1, the J gene TRBJ2-2; 10 bases fit TRBD2. This TCR came from a human donor who received a COVID-19 vaccine. Sequencing used CD4+ T cells from PBMCs cultured with HCoV-NL63 spike peptides, obtained before COVID-19 vaccination. CDR3 DNA sequence: TGCGCCAGCAGCCGGACTAGCGGCGCAAACACCGGGGAGCTGTTTTTT. Amino acids: CASSRTSGANTGELFF.